The 31 T cell receptor beta chains in this list originate from one sample, sequenced in a study of blood T cell repertoires in COVID-19. Repertoires were generated with immunoSEQ multiplex PCR, while TCRdb's copy carries only in-frame clones and drops some. The profile covers some 250,000 clones, with around nine tenths appearing a single time and 0.9% to 1% taken by the ten largest. Sequenced input: peripheral blood. All receptors derive from a woman aged 35 to 49 who had recovered from COVID-19.

The chain employs TRBV5-1 and TRBJ2-2; tentative D call: TRBD1 (6 bases). Germline V gene data show CDR1 as SGHRS and CDR2 as YFSETQ. V lost 0 bases to trimming and J lost 5 bases, with 11 bases between them. The CDR3 is 15 amino acids. This CDR3 is CASSLAWTETGELFF. CDR3 nucleotides: TGCGCCAGCAGCTTGGCCTGGACAGAAACCGGGGAGCTGTTTTTT.

The chain recombines TRBV19 with TRBJ2-1, with TRBD2 matching 9 bases. Germline CDR1 LNHDA, CDR2 SQIVND (reference sequence). J gave up 8 bases and V 10 bases, and 9 bases lay outside the gene matches. This CDR3 is 13 amino acids long. The chain's CDR3 is CATGGRANDEQFF. The CDR3 DNA reads as TGTGCCACGGGCGGGAGGGCCAACGATGAGCAGTTCTTC.

The J gene is TRBJ1-5, the V gene TRBV7-9; D may be TRBD1 (5 bases). The CDR3 consists of 13 residues. V shed 4 bases and J shed 4 bases, with 8 bases lying between them. Germline assignment: CDR1 SEHNR and CDR2 FQNEAQ (reference sequence). Here the CDR3 reads CASSWGENQPQHF. The DNA of the CDR3 is TGTGCCAGCAGCTGGGGGGAAAATCAGCCCCAGCATTTT.

The chain recombines TRBV5-4 with TRBJ1-6, with 7 positions matching TRBD1. This CDR3 region has 16 residues. CDR1 is SGHNT and CDR2 is YYREEE in the germline V gene (reference sequence). Trimming removed 0 bases from V and 10 bases from J; junction bases left unmatched: 10. The CDR3 region is CASSLGGLQGSSPLHF. DNA for the CDR3: TGTGCCAGCAGCTTGGGTGGGTTACAGGGGAGCTCACCCCTCCACTTT.

The chain has TRBV20-1 and TRBJ2-7; maybe TRBD2 (6 bases). CDR1 is DFQATT, CDR2 SNEGSKA, per germline (reference sequence). CDR3 length equals 11 residues. The V end was cut by 1 base, the J end by 7 bases, with 8 bases between. CDR3 protein: CSARGAGEQYF. Here the CDR3 DNA reads TGCAGTGCTAGAGGGGCGGGGGAGCAGTACTTC.

The rearrangement uses TRBV27 and TRBJ2-3; TRBD2 matches 7 bases. Looked up from germline, CDR1 is MNHEY and CDR2 is SMNVEV (reference sequence). V lost 6 bases and J lost 1; bases outside the gene matches: 7. The CDR3 totals 15 residues. The CDR3 coding sequence is TGTGCCAGCAGCCGGACCCTAGCGGGCACAGATACGCAGTATTTT. Translation: CASSRTLAGTDTQYF.

V is TRBV27 and J is TRBJ1-1; a possible D gene is TRBD1 (5 bases). The CDR3 is made up of 14 amino acids. Germline V gene sequence: CDR1 MNHEY, CDR2 SMNVEV (reference sequence). Trimming took off 6 bases at V and 5 bases at J, with 16 bases between the two ends. CDR3 DNA sequence: TGTGCCAGCAGCTCCCCCGGGGGTCGGACTGAAGCTTTCTTT. Translated: CASSSPGGRTEAFF.

CDR3 sequence reads: CSVELNGDYGYTF. In nucleotides, the CDR3 is TGCAGCGTTGAGCTCAACGGAGACTATGGCTACACCTTC. V gene TRBV29-1 combines with J gene TRBJ1-2; D not resolved. The germline V and J ends were trimmed by 3 bases and 3 bases, with 11 bases remaining between them. The length of the CDR3 is 13 residues. Germline V gene data show CDR1 as SQVTM and CDR2 as ANQGSEA.

The V call is TRBV27, the J call TRBJ2-1, with D possibly matching TRBD2 (5 bases). Trimming removed 2 bases from V and 9 bases from J, with 14 bases in between. CDR3 length: 14 residues. CDR1 is MNHEY and CDR2 is SMNVEV in the germline V gene (reference sequence). CDR3 DNA sequence: TGTGCCAGCAGTTTAGCTTCCCTTCGGGGTGAGCAGTTCTTC. Protein sequence: CASSLASLRGEQFF.

The J gene is TRBJ1-2, the V gene TRBV27; tentative D call: TRBD1 (5 bases). The length of the CDR3 is 15 residues. V was pared by 2 bases and J by 6 bases, with 16 bases between. CDR1 is MNHEY, CDR2 SMNVEV, per germline (reference sequence). The CDR3 here is CASSLMWQGLDGYTF. CDR3 nucleotide sequence: TGTGCCAGCAGTTTAATGTGGCAGGGTTTGGATGGCTACACCTTC.

The V and J genes are TRBV15 and TRBJ2-5; D ambiguous. V lost 0 bases and J lost 4, with 12 bases in between. This CDR3 spans 15 amino acids. Germline-derived CDR1 and CDR2 are LNHNV and YYDKDF (reference sequence). CDR3 in amino acids: CATSRDRQTGETQYF. DNA for the CDR3: TGTGCCACCAGCAGAGATCGGCAGACGGGAGAGACCCAGTACTTC.

This rearrangement joins TRBV19 to TRBJ2-1; 8 positions agree with TRBD2. The CDR3 length is 17 residues. The V segment lost 5 bases and the J segment 0 bases; nucleotides outside the gene matches: 9. CDR1 and CDR2 (germline): LNHDA, SQIVND (reference sequence). CDR3 coding DNA: TGTGCCAGTAGTCCGCGGGGTAGCGGGAACTCCTACAATGAGCAGTTCTTC. This sequence encodes CASSPRGSGNSYNEQFF.

The chain couples TRBV27 to TRBJ2-3, with D unresolved. Germline loops: CDR1 MNHEY, CDR2 SMNVEV (reference sequence). The CDR3 length is 13 residues. Trimming pared 1 base from V and 6 bases from J, leaving 8 bases between. CDR3: CASSLLVADTQYF. CDR3 DNA: TGTGCCAGCAGTTTATTGGTGGCTGATACGCAGTATTTT.

This chain uses TRBV6-2 or TRBV6-3 with TRBJ2-3; the D gene is possibly TRBD1 (6 bases). Germline CDR1 is MNHEY and CDR2 is SVGEGT. V was trimmed by 2 bases and J by 4 bases, leaving 19 bases between them. This CDR3 is built from 17 residues. DNA of the CDR3: TGTGCCAGCAGTTACCCACACAGGGTGAGGGGAGCAGATACGCAGTATTTT. Translation gives CASSYPHRVRGADTQYF.

This chain uses TRBV7-2 with TRBJ2-1; maybe TRBD2 (6 bases). In germline, CDR1 is SGHTA, CDR2 FQGNSA. CDR3 length: 15 residues. The V and J ends lost 4 bases and 2 bases respectively, with 12 bases between them. CDR3 nucleotide sequence: TGTGCCAGCAGCTCATCCGGGGGTCCCTACAATGAGCAGTTCTTC. Translated, it gives CASSSSGGPYNEQFF.

This clone was found a few times. The rearrangement joins TRBV30 to TRBJ2-7, with D tentatively TRBD2 (5 bases). V shed 5 bases and J shed 5 bases, with 10 bases lying between them. Germline CDR1 reads GTSNPN; CDR2 reads SVGIG (reference sequence). The CDR3 sequence is 11 residues long. The DNA of the CDR3 is TGTGCCTGGGGGATGCGGGACGAGCAGTACTTC. Translating gives CAWGMRDEQYF.

This rearrangement joins TRBV18 to TRBJ2-7, with TRBD2 matching 9 bases. Per germline, CDR1 KGHSH and CDR2 LQKENI. The CDR3 is made up of 15 amino acids. Trimming removed 5 bases from V and 0 bases from J; junction bases left unmatched: 5. CDR3: CASSYSGGYSYEQYF. CDR3 bases: TGTGCCAGCTCATATAGCGGGGGTTACTCCTACGAGCAGTACTTC. The full variable domain, rest sourced from reference TRBV18 and TRBJ2-7, is NAGVMQNPRHLVRRRGQEARLRCSPMKGHSHVYWYRQLPEEGLKFMVYLQKENIIDESGMPKERFSAEFPKEGPSILRIQQVVRGDSAAYFCASSYSGGYSYEQYFGPGTRLTVT.

This chain links TRBV5-1 with TRBJ1-5, with unresolved D. Germline V gives CDR1 SGHRS, CDR2 YFSETQ. Between the trimmed V and J ends, which lost 0 bases and 4 bases, there was a span of 17 bases. CDR3 length: 17 amino acids. This CDR3 is CASSLDGRSVGNQPQHF. CDR3 DNA: TGCGCCAGCAGCTTGGATGGTCGGTCGGTCGGGAATCAGCCCCAGCATTTT.

The chain carries TRBV7-9 and TRBJ2-7, with 10 nucleotides matching TRBD2. The CDR3 spans 19 residues. Germline V gene lookup returns CDR1 SEHNR and CDR2 FQNEAQ (reference sequence). V trimming: 0 bases; J trimming: 4 bases; junction bases outside the gene matches: 15. As DNA, the CDR3 is TGTGCCAGCAGCTTAGCGCTTCTGTTGGCTAGCGGGAGCCCATACGAGCAGTACTTC. This sequence encodes CASSLALLLASGSPYEQYF.

V usage is TRBV12-5 and J usage is TRBJ2-1, with 10 bases aligning to TRBD2. The V gene's germline CDR1 is LGHNT and CDR2 FRNRAP. V was pared by 5 bases and J by 0 bases, with 7 bases of the junction left unmatched. The CDR3 is 17 residues long. CDR3 bases: TGTGCTAGTGGTCCCCGGACTAGCGGTAGCTCCTACAATGAGCAGTTCTTC. Its protein product is CASGPRTSGSSYNEQFF.

This chain joins TRBV7-8 and TRBJ2-2, with 8 positions matching TRBD2. The J segment lost 0 bases and the V segment lost 5 bases, leaving 5 bases of the junction unmatched. The CDR3 is made up of 16 amino acids. In germline, CDR1 is SGHVS, CDR2 FQNEAQ. CDR3 bases: TGTGCCAGCAGCCACATAGCGGGGACGAACACCGGGGAGCTGTTTTTT. It encodes CASSHIAGTNTGELFF.

The CDR3 coding sequence is TGTGCCAGCAGCGAAAGACCCGCGGGAAAACCCTTTCACTCTGGAAACACCATATATTTT. Amino acid sequence: CASSERPAGKPFHSGNTIYF. The rearrangement joins TRBV9 to TRBJ1-3; D unresolved. Germline-derived CDR1 and CDR2 are SGDLS and YYNGEE. V was clipped by 3 bases and J by 0 bases, with 25 bases between them. CDR3 length: 20 amino acids.

V gene TRBV19 combines with J gene TRBJ1-2, with a weak D call TRBD1 (6 bases). The CDR3 runs 16 residues. From germline, CDR1 is LNHDA and CDR2 SQIVND (reference sequence). The germline V and J ends were trimmed by 1 base and 2 bases, with 14 bases remaining between them. For the CDR3, the DNA is TGTGCCAGTAGTATAGTTCCCGGACAGAAGAACTATGGCTACACCTTC. This gives the protein CASSIVPGQKNYGYTF.

The chain combines TRBV27 with TRBJ2-5, with D possibly being TRBD1 (6 bases). Looked up from germline, CDR1 is MNHEY and CDR2 is SMNVEV (reference sequence). The germline V and J ends were trimmed by 5 bases and 5 bases, with 15 bases remaining between them. This CDR3 is 14 amino acids long. DNA for the CDR3: TGTGCCAGCAGTCGGGTGGGGCAGGGGGAGACCCAGTACTTC. Protein sequence: CASSRVGQGETQYF.

This clone was observed once. The rearrangement links TRBV27 to TRBJ1-4, with 8 positions matching TRBD1. Germline CDR1 and CDR2: MNHEY and SMNVEV (reference sequence). The CDR3 runs to 17 residues. Losses at the gene ends were 3 bases for V and 7 bases for J; bases not matched to a gene: 13. The CDR3 region is CASSFQISQGAGEKLFF. The CDR3 DNA reads as TGTGCCAGCAGTTTTCAGATCTCGCAGGGGGCGGGTGAAAAACTGTTTTTT.

The rearrangement joins TRBV27 to TRBJ2-7; TRBD2 matches 10 bases. This CDR3 has 16 amino acids. CDR1 and CDR2 (germline): MNHEY, SMNVEV (reference sequence). V shed 5 bases and J 2 bases; nucleotides not matched to a gene: 9. In DNA, the CDR3 is TGTGCCAGCAGTATCTACCCAGCGGGAGGGCCCTACGAGCAGTACTTC. This encodes CASSIYPAGGPYEQYF.

This rearrangement joins TRBV10-3 to TRBJ2-7; D may be TRBD2 (5 bases). The CDR3 is 15 residues long. Germline values: CDR1 ENHRY, CDR2 SYGVKD. Trimming took 3 bases from V and 0 from J, leaving 12 bases between them. CDR3 loop: CAISDSRASSYEQYV. CDR3 in DNA: TGTGCCATCAGTGATTCGAGGGCCAGCTCCTACGAGCAGTACGTC.

This sequence joins TRBV18 and TRBJ1-1, with a possible D match to TRBD1 (6 bases). This CDR3 is built from 18 residues. CDR1 is KGHSH, CDR2 LQKENI, per germline. Trimming left V 4 bases short and J 0 bases short, with 21 bases between. This chain's CDR3 is CASSLRPGQKGVNTEAFF. CDR3 coding DNA: TGTGCCAGCTCACTAAGACCGGGACAAAAGGGGGTGAACACTGAAGCTTTCTTT.

The genes are TRBV6-2 or TRBV6-3 and TRBJ1-5; TRBD1 matches at 11 bases. V trimming: 2 bases; J trimming: 2 bases; junction bases outside the gene matches: 8. The CDR3 is 18 residues long. Germline CDR1 reads MNHEY; CDR2 reads SVGEGT. In DNA form, the CDR3 reads TGTGCCAGCAGTTACGGGGGGACAGGGGGTATGGGCAATCAGCCCCAGCATTTT. Its protein product is CASSYGGTGGMGNQPQHF.

The chain couples TRBV3-1 (or the pseudogene TRBV3-2) to TRBJ1-1; D might be TRBD1 (5 bases). This CDR3 region has 16 residues. Germline-derived CDR1 and CDR2 are LGHDT and YNNKEL (reference sequence). Trimming shortened V by 0 bases and J by 0 bases, and 11 bases separated the two germline ends. The CDR3 spells CASSQDFRGMNTEAFF. CDR3 coding DNA: TGTGCCAGCAGCCAAGATTTCCGGGGGATGAACACTGAAGCTTTCTTT.

This clone was found a few times. The same CDR3 can be traced to other DNA sequences in this sample. The genes are TRBV18 and TRBJ1-5; 11 nucleotides line up with TRBD1. Germline V gives CDR1 KGHSH, CDR2 LQKENI. The V gene end was trimmed by 4 bases and the J gene end by 4 bases; junction bases not matched to a gene: 3. The CDR3 runs to 15 residues. CDR3 sequence: CASSRGTGGNQPQHF. The DNA for the CDR3 is TGTGCCAGCTCACGCGGGACAGGGGGTAATCAGCCCCAGCATTTT.